The next 20 T cell receptor beta chains were all read from a single sample in a study of shared clonotypes between healthy human individuals (dated by TCRdb to the early 2020s). CD8 naive samples were CD45RO-negative cells positively selected for CCR7, giving a CD45RA+CCR7+ population that excluded TemRA cells. The method was the immunoSEQ multiplex PCR assay. The immuneACCESS repertoire file appears here via TCRdb, limited to in-frame rearrangements. These files lack a portion of the clones; in checked studies, under half of the deficit traces to unresolved V genes, and the cause of the others is not known. A total of about 1,800,000 clones appear in this sample, approximately 94% of them only once. The ten most abundant clones make up more than 0.9% of the sample. Sequenced input: naive CD8+ T cells sorted from blood. Reading the label with the study, this specimen's cell subset or site is: CD45RA+CCR7+. These receptors all come from a young man in good health.

This sequence joins TRBV14 and TRBJ1-2, with D maybe TRBD1 (5 bases). Germline values: CDR1 SGHDN, CDR2 FVKESK. The V end lost 2 bases, the J end lost 8 bases, and 12 bases lay between the germline ends. This CDR3 comprises 13 residues. CDR3 coding DNA: TGTGCCAGCAGCCAAAAGGGGAGGTGGGGCTACACCTTC. This gives the protein CASSQKGRWGYTF.

The V gene is TRBV11-2, the J gene TRBJ2-1, with 11 positions matching TRBD1. J was trimmed by 6 bases and V by 2 bases; bases with no gene match: 9. The length of the CDR3 is 17 residues. Germline CDR1 reads SGHAT; CDR2 reads FQNNGV. CDR3 DNA sequence: TGTGCCAGCAGCTTAAGTATCTTCGGGACAGGGGGCAATGAGCAGTTCTTC. Residues: CASSLSIFGTGGNEQFF.

The chain uses TRBV5-6 and TRBJ2-3; 12 nucleotides align to TRBD2. In germline, CDR1 is SGHDT, CDR2 YYEEEE. The CDR3 is 18 amino acids. The V gene end was trimmed by 0 bases and the J gene end by 2 bases; junction bases not matched to a gene: 7. Written as DNA, the CDR3 is TGTGCCAGCAGCTTGGCCGTACTAGCGGGAGGAATCACAGATACGCAGTATTTT. Translating gives CASSLAVLAGGITDTQYF.

The V call is TRBV4-1, the J call TRBJ1-5; 8 positions agree with TRBD1. From germline, CDR1 is MGHRA and CDR2 YSYEKL. Trimming at V came to 0 bases and at J to 3 bases, leaving 4 bases not matched to a gene. The CDR3 is 16 residues long. The CDR3 loop reads CASSQETGVINQPQHF. The CDR3, as DNA: TGCGCCAGCAGCCAAGAGACAGGGGTGATCAATCAGCCCCAGCATTTT.

The rearrangement links TRBV30 to TRBJ2-5; D gene ambiguous. TRBJ2-7 matches the DNA end more closely, so the J call is doubtful. Germline assignment: CDR1 GTSNPN and CDR2 SVGIG (reference sequence). CDR3 size: 13 residues. CDR3 region: CAWSVHLFSEQYF. The CDR3 nucleotides are TGTGCCTGGAGTGTACACCTGTTCAGCGAGCAGTACTTC.

The V gene is TRBV4-1, the J gene TRBJ2-3; D is possibly TRBD2 (6 bases). This CDR3 is 16 amino acids long. V was clipped by 5 bases and J by 3 bases, with 18 bases between them. Germline loops: CDR1 MGHRA, CDR2 YSYEKL. CDR3 protein: CASSEVGEGRTDTQYF. CDR3 nucleotide sequence: TGCGCCAGCAGCGAAGTAGGTGAAGGGAGGACAGATACGCAGTATTTT.

The chain joins TRBV7-9 to TRBJ2-2, with D hard to call. CDR1 is SEHNR and CDR2 is FQNEAQ in the germline V gene (reference sequence). This CDR3 has 15 amino acids. The V end lost 5 bases, the J end lost 3 bases, and 13 bases lay between the germline ends. The CDR3 nucleotides read TGTGCCAGCAGCCAGACCTCCTCGTACACCGGGGAGCTGTTTTTT. Translating gives CASSQTSSYTGELFF.

This clone was recorded only once. The chain combines TRBV13 with TRBJ2-1; D not resolved. The V and J ends lost 5 bases and 6 bases respectively, with 11 bases between them. The CDR3 sequence is 13 residues long. The germline gives CDR1 PRHDT, CDR2 FYEKMQ (reference sequence). DNA of the CDR3: TGTGCCAGCAGCCCGACGACTCTCAATGAGCAGTTCTTC. Translated, it gives CASSPTTLNEQFF.

This rearrangement joins TRBV7-2 to TRBJ2-5; D is unclear. V lost 2 bases, J lost 5 bases, and 3 bases lay in between. Germline assignment: CDR1 SGHTA and CDR2 FQGNSA. CDR3 length: 11 residues. The CDR3 spells CASSLMETQYF. The CDR3 DNA sequence: TGTGCCAGCAGCTTAATGGAGACCCAGTACTTC.

This chain joins TRBV19 and TRBJ2-1; D not resolved. Trimming left V 5 bases short and J 6 bases short, with 14 bases between. Per the germline V gene, CDR1 is LNHDA and CDR2 is SQIVND (reference sequence). This CDR3 has 14 residues. The CDR3 reads CASSPHGPVNEQFF. The CDR3 DNA reads as TGTGCCAGTAGTCCACACGGCCCCGTCAATGAGCAGTTCTTC.

The CDR3 spells CASSEALPLPGENSPLHF. The DNA of the CDR3 is TGTGCCAGCAGTGAAGCGCTCCCCCTCCCGGGGGAAAATTCACCCCTCCACTTT. V usage is TRBV2 and J usage is TRBJ1-6; D might be TRBD1 (5 bases). The CDR3 has 18 amino acids. The V gene's germline CDR1 is SNHLY and CDR2 FYNNEI. Trimming removed 0 bases at V and 7 bases at J, with 19 bases between. Drawing the rest from reference TRBV2 and TRBJ1-6, the complete variable domain is EPEVTQTPSHQVTQMGQEVILRCVPISNHLYFYWYRQILGQKVEFLVSFYNNEISEKSEIFDDQFSVERPDGSNFTLKIRSTKLEDSAMYFCASSEALPLPGENSPLHFGNGTRLTVT.

CDR3 sequence (DNA): TGCGCCAGCAGCCAAGACGACATTTCCTACGAGCAGTACTTC. Protein: CASSQDDISYEQYF. The chain employs TRBV4-1 and TRBJ2-7, with D hard to call. Trimming pared 0 bases from V and 1 base from J, leaving 7 bases between. CDR1 and CDR2 (germline): MGHRA, YSYEKL. The CDR3 totals 14 residues.

The J gene is TRBJ1-5, the V gene TRBV9; no reliable D call. Trimming took 6 bases from V and 5 from J, leaving 15 bases between them. This CDR3 has 14 amino acids. CDR1 and CDR2 (germline): SGDLS, YYNGEE. The CDR3 here is CASNSGEIDQPQHF. The CDR3 DNA is TGTGCCAGCAACTCCGGGGAAATTGATCAGCCCCAGCATTTT.

CDR3 bases: TGTGCCAGCAGCACACTTTCACAGGGGGCGGAAGAGACCCAGTACTTC. Translation gives CASSTLSQGAEETQYF. This chain joins TRBV28 and TRBJ2-5; TRBD1 aligns across 9 bases. CDR1 and CDR2 from the germline V gene are MDHEN and SYDVKM. This CDR3 contains 16 residues. The V gene end was trimmed by 6 bases and the J gene end by 3 bases; junction bases not matched to a gene: 11.

This clone was seen only once. CDR3 loop: CASSPVRGMRNSPLHF. CDR3 nucleotides: TGTGCCAGCAGTCCCGTAAGGGGAATGAGGAATTCACCCCTCCACTTT. The rearrangement joins TRBV28 to TRBJ1-6; possibly TRBD1 for D (5 bases). CDR3 length: 16 amino acids. The V gene lost 5 bases and the J gene lost 7 bases, with 18 bases spanning the gap. Germline values: CDR1 MDHEN, CDR2 SYDVKM. The full variable domain, in which reference TRBV28 and TRBJ1-6 provide the parts outside the CDR3, is DVKVTQSSRYLVKRTGEKVFLECVQDMDHENMFWYRQDPGLGLRLIYFSYDVKMKEKGDIPEGYSVSREKKERFSLILESASTNQTSMYLCASSPVRGMRNSPLHFGNGTRLTVT.

The chain has TRBV11-2 and TRBJ2-2; unclear D gene. V was clipped by 1 base and J by 3 bases, with 6 bases between them. Per germline, CDR1 SGHAT and CDR2 FQNNGV. The CDR3 contains 14 residues. This chain's CDR3 is CASSLVPYTGELFF. The CDR3, as DNA: TGTGCCAGCAGCTTAGTTCCCTACACCGGGGAGCTGTTTTTT.

This sequence joins TRBV4-3 and TRBJ2-7, with TRBD1 identical over 7 bases. CDR1 is LGHNA and CDR2 is YSLEER in the germline V gene. CDR3 size: 19 residues. V dropped 2 bases and J dropped 2; count of bases not matched to a gene: 18. The CDR3: CASSQPDRVPQSVPYEQYF. The CDR3 DNA reads as TGCGCCAGCAGCCAACCCGACAGGGTACCACAGTCCGTTCCCTACGAGCAGTACTTC.

The chain recombines TRBV4-3 with TRBJ2-7; TRBD2 aligns across 9 bases. Germline loops: CDR1 LGHNA, CDR2 YSLEER. The CDR3 loop spans 15 amino acids. V lost 2 bases and J lost 0; bases outside the gene matches: 2. The CDR3 sequence is CASSQLAGASYEQYF. The CDR3 DNA reads TGCGCCAGCAGCCAATTAGCGGGGGCCTCCTACGAGCAGTACTTC.

The chain links TRBV6-5 to TRBJ2-7; 7 bases agree with TRBD1. The CDR3 sequence is 14 residues long. Per the germline V gene, CDR1 is MNHEY and CDR2 is SVGAGI. J lost 1 base, V lost 6 bases, and 6 bases had no gene match. In nucleotides, the CDR3 is TGTGCCAGCAGGGGGGACAGCCCATCCTACGAGCAGTACTTC. This codes for CASRGDSPSYEQYF.

In this sample, this clone turned up a few times. This chain connects TRBV11-2 to TRBJ1-5; the D is unclear. Germline loops: CDR1 SGHAT, CDR2 FQNNGV. The V and J ends lost 6 bases and 0 bases respectively, with 9 bases between them. There are 14 residues in the CDR3. The CDR3 protein is CASSRWGSNQPQHF. The CDR3 coding sequence is TGTGCCAGCAGTCGATGGGGTAGCAATCAGCCCCAGCATTTT.